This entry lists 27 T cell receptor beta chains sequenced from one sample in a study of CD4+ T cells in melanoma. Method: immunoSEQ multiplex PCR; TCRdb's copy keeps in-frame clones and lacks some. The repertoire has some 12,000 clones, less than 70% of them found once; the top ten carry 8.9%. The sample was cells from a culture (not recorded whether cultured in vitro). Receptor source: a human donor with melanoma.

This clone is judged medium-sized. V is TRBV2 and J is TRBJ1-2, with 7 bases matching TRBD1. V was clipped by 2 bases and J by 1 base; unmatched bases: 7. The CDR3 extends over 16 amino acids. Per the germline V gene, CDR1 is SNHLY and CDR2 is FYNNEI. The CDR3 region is CASSEWRGRLNYGYTF. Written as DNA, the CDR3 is TGTGCCAGCAGTGAATGGAGGGGGCGCCTTAACTATGGCTACACCTTC. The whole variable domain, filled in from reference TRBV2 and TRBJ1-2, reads EPEVTQTPSHQVTQMGQEVILRCVPISNHLYFYWYRQILGQKVEFLVSFYNNEISEKSEIFDDQFSVERPDGSNFTLKIRSTKLEDSAMYFCASSEWRGRLNYGYTFGSGTRLTVV.

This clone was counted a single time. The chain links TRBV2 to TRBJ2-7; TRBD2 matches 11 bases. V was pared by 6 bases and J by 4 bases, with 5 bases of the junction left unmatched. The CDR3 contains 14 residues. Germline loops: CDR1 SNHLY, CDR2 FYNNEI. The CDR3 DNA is TGTGCCAGCAGAGAGAGACTAGCGGGATACGAGCAGTACTTC. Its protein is CASRERLAGYEQYF.

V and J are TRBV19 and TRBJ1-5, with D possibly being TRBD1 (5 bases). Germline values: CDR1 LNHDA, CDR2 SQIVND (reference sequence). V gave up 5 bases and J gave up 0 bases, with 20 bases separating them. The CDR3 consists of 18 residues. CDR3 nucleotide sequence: TGTGCCAGTAGTGCCCATAGGACTACAGGTTATAGCAATCAGCCCCAGCATTTT. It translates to CASSAHRTTGYSNQPQHF. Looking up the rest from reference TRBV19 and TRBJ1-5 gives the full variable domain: DGGITQSPKYLFRKEGQNVTLSCEQNLNHDAMYWYRQDPGQGLRLIYYSQIVNDFQKGDIAEGYSVSREKKESFPLTVTSAQKNPTAFYLCASSAHRTTGYSNQPQHFGDGTRLSIL.

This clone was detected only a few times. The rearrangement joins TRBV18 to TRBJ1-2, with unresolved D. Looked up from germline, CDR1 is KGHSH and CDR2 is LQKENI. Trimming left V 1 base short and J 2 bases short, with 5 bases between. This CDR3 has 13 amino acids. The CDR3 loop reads CASSPRLNYGYTF. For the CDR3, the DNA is TGTGCCAGCTCACCACGATTGAACTATGGCTACACCTTC. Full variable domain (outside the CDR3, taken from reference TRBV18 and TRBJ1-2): NAGVMQNPRHLVRRRGQEARLRCSPMKGHSHVYWYRQLPEEGLKFMVYLQKENIIDESGMPKERFSAEFPKEGPSILRIQQVVRGDSAAYFCASSPRLNYGYTFGSGTRLTVV.

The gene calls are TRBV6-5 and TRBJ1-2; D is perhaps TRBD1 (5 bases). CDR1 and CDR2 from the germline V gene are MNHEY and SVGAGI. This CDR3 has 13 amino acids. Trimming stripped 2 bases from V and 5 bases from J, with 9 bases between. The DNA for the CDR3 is TGTGCCAGCAGTTACGACCCAGGGTATGGCTACACCTTC. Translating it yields CASSYDPGYGYTF.

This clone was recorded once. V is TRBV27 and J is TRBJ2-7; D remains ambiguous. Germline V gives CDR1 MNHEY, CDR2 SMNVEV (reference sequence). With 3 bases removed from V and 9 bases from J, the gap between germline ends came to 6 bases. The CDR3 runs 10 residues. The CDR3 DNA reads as TGTGCCAGCAGTTTGAACGGGCAGTACTTC. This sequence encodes CASSLNGQYF.

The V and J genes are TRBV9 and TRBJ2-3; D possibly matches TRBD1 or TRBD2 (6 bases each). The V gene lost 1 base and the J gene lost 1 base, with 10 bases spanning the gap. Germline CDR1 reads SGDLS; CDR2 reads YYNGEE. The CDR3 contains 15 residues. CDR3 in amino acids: CASSVRGVRTDTQYF. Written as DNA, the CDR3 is TGTGCCAGCAGCGTAAGGGGGGTTCGCACAGATACGCAGTATTTT.

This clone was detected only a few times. CDR3 loop: CASSRTNRDEQYF. CDR3 in DNA: TGCGCCAGCAGCCGCACGAACAGGGACGAGCAGTACTTC. The chain joins TRBV4-1 to TRBJ2-7, with D tentatively TRBD1 (6 bases). The CDR3 is 13 amino acids. Trimming left V 4 bases short and J 5 bases short, with 12 bases between. Germline CDR1 MGHRA, CDR2 YSYEKL.

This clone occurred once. The CDR3 loop is CASTGTGTSGIDTQYF. CDR3 DNA: TGCGCCAGCACCGGAACCGGGACTAGCGGGATAGATACGCAGTATTTT. The rearrangement links TRBV10-2 to TRBJ2-3; TRBD2 matches at 13 bases. CDR1 and CDR2 (germline): WSHSY, SAAADI. There are 16 residues in the CDR3. Losses at the gene ends were 7 bases for V and 5 bases for J; bases not matched to a gene: 9.

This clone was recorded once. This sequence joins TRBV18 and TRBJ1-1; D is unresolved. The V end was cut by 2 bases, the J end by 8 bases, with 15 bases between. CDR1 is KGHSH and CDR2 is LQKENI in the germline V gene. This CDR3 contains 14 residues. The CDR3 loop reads CASSPAAGSREAFF. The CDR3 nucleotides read TGTGCCAGCTCACCAGCCGCAGGCTCCAGGGAAGCTTTCTTT.

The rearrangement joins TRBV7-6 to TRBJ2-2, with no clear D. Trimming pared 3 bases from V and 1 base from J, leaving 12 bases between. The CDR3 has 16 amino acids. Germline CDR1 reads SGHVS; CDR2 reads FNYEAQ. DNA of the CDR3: TGTGCCAGCAGCTTTCTCTCTACCGAGAACACCGGGGAGCTGTTTTTT. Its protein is CASSFLSTENTGELFF.

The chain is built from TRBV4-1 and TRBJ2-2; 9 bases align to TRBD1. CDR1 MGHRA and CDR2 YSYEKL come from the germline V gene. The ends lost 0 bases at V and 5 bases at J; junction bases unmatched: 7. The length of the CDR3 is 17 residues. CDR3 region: CASSQEITGTGTGELFF. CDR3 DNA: TGCGCCAGCAGCCAAGAAATCACCGGGACAGGGACCGGGGAGCTGTTTTTT.

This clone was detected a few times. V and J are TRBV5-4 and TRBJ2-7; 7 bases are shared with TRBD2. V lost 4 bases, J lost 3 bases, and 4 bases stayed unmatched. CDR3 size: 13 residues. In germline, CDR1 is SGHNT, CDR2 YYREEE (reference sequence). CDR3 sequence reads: CASSRGVGYEQYF. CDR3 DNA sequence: TGTGCCAGCAGCCGGGGGGTCGGCTACGAGCAGTACTTC.

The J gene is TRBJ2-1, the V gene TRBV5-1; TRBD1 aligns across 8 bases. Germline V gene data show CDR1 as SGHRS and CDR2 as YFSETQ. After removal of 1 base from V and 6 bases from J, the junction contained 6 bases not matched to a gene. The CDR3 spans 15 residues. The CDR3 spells CASSLLDRVSNEQFF. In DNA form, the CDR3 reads TGCGCCAGCAGCTTGTTGGACAGGGTCTCCAATGAGCAGTTCTTC.

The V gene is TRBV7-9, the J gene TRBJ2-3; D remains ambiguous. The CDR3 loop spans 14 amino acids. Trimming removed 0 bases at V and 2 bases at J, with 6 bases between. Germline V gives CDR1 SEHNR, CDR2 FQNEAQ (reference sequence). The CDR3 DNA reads TGTGCCAGCAGCTTAGCGATAGACACAGATACGCAGTATTTT. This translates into CASSLAIDTDTQYF.

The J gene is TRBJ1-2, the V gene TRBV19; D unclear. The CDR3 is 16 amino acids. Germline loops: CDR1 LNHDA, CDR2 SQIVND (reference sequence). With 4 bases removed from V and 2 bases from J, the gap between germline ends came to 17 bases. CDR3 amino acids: CASSRTGLYTNYGYTF. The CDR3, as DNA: TGTGCCAGTAGTAGGACTGGACTCTATACAAACTATGGCTACACCTTC. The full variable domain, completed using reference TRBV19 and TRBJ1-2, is DGGITQSPKYLFRKEGQNVTLSCEQNLNHDAMYWYRQDPGQGLRLIYYSQIVNDFQKGDIAEGYSVSREKKESFPLTVTSAQKNPTAFYLCASSRTGLYTNYGYTFGSGTRLTVV.

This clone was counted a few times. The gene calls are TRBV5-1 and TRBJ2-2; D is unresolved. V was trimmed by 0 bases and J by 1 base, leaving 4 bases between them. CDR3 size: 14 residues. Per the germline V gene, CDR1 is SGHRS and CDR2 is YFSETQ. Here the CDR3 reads CASSLGQNTGELFF. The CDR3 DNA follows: TGCGCCAGCAGCTTGGGACAGAACACCGGGGAGCTGTTTTTT.

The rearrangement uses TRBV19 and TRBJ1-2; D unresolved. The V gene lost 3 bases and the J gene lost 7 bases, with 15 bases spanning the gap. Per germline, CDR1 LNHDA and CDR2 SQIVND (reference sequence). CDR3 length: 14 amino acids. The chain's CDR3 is CASSMPLTGSGYTF. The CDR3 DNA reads TGTGCCAGTAGTATGCCCCTCACCGGCTCTGGCTACACCTTC.

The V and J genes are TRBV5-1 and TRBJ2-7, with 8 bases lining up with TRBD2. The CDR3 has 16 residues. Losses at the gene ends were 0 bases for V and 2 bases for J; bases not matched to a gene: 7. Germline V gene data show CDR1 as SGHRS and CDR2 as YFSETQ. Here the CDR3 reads CASSLDLTSVPYEQYF. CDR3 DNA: TGCGCCAGCAGCTTGGATTTGACTAGCGTTCCCTACGAGCAGTACTTC.

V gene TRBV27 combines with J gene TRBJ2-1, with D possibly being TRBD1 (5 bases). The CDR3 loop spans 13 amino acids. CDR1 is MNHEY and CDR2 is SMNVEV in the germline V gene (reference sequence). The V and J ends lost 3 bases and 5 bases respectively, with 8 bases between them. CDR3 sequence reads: CASSLNRNNEQFF. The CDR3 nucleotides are TGTGCCAGCAGTTTGAACAGGAACAATGAGCAGTTCTTC.

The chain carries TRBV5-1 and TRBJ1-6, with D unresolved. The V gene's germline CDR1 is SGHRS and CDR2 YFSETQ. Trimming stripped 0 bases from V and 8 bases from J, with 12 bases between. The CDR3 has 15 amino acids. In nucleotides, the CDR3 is TGCGCCAGCAGCTTGGGGGGAGGACCGGATTCACCCCTCCACTTT. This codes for CASSLGGGPDSPLHF.

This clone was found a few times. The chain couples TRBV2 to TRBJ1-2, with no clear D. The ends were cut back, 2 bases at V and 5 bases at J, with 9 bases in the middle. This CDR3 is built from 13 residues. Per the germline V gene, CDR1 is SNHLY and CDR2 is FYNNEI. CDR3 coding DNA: TGTGCCAGCAGTGAATCGGTGGTTTATGGCTACACCTTC. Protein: CASSESVVYGYTF.

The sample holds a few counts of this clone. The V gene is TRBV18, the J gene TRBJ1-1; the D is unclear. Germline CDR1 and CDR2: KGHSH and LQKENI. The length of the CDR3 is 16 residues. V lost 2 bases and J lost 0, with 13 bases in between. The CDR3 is CASSPSPGSMNTEAFF. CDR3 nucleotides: TGTGCCAGCTCACCATCCCCGGGATCCATGAACACTGAAGCTTTCTTT.

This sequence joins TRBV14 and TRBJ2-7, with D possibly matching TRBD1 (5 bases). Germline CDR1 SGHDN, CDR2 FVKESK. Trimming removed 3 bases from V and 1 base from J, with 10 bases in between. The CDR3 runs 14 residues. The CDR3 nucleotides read TGTGCCAGCAGCCATCGGCAGGGTTCCTACGAGCAGTACTTC. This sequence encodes CASSHRQGSYEQYF. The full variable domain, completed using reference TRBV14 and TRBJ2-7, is EAGVTQFPSHSVIEKGQTVTLRCDPISGHDNLYWYRRVMGKEIKFLLHFVKESKQDESGMPNNRFLAERTGGTYSTLKVQPAELEDSGVYFCASSHRQGSYEQYFGPGTRLTVT.

The DNA of the CDR3 is TGTGCCTGGAAGGGCCAGGGATCAGCAGATACGCAGTATTTT. It encodes CAWKGQGSADTQYF. The rearrangement links TRBV30 to TRBJ2-3, with D possibly being TRBD1 (5 bases). The V gene lost 4 bases and the J gene lost 4 bases, with 15 bases spanning the gap. Germline CDR1 GTSNPN, CDR2 SVGIG (reference sequence). This CDR3 region has 14 residues.

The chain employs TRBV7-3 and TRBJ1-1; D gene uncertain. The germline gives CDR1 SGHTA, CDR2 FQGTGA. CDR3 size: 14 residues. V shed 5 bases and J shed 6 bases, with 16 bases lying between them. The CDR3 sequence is CASSLLSVGAEAFF. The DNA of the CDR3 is TGTGCCAGCAGCCTATTGTCGGTAGGCGCTGAAGCTTTCTTT.

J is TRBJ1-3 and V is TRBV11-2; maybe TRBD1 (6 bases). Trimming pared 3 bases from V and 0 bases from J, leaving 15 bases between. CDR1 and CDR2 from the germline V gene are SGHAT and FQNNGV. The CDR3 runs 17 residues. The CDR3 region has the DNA TGTGCCAGCAGCTTGGCCTTTGTAGGGGGCTCTGGAAACACCATATATTTT. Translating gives CASSLAFVGGSGNTIYF.